This T cell receptor (beta chain) was sequenced in a study of immune characterization of retroperitoneal liposarcoma. TCRdb reanalysed the PCR reads using MiXCR and keeps one entry per CDR3 protein. The sample consists of some 10,000 distinct CDR3 sequences, around 30% of them appearing once. CDR1 and CDR2 from the germline V gene are MNHNS and SASEGT. Between the trimmed V and J ends, which lost 7 bases and 6 bases, there was a span of 16 bases. This CDR3 region has 14 residues. This sequence originates from a male donor with retroperitoneal liposarcoma. The rearrangement joins TRBV6-1 to TRBJ2-1; D gene uncertain. The sequenced material came from tumor tissue. This CDR3 is CASTPPAHINEQFF. The CDR3 DNA reads TGTGCCAGCACCCCTCCGGCGCATATCAATGAGCAGTTCTTC.